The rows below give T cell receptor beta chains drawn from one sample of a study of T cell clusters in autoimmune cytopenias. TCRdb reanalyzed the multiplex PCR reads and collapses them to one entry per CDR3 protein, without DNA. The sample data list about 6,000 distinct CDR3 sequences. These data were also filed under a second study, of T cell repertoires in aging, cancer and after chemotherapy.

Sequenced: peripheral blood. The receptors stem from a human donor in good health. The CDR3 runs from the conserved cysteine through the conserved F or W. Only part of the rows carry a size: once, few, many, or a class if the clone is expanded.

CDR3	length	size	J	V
CSASMQGPGANVLTF	15	.	TRBJ2-6	TRBV20-1
CASSSYNEQFF	11	.	TRBJ2-1	TRBV12-3/TRBV12-4
CASSIGRGLETQYF	14	medium-sized	TRBJ2-5	TRBV19
CASSPGLAGTIYEQYF	16	medium-sized	TRBJ2-7	TRBV5-4
CASSLIVGGELFF	13	.	TRBJ2-2	TRBV7-2
CSAYGGSSLSGELFF	15	large	TRBJ2-2	TRBV29-1
CASSWLASQETQYF	14	.	TRBJ2-5	TRBV7-9
CASSLYVGGASEAFF	15	medium-sized	TRBJ1-1	TRBV11-2
CASSKRAFRDNQPQHF	16	.	TRBJ1-5	TRBV21-1
CASSEEGSSQETQYF	15	.	TRBJ2-5	TRBV10-1
CATSRDFAETQYF	13	medium-sized	TRBJ2-5	TRBV15
CAISDPGTGHSYEQYF	16	.	TRBJ2-7	TRBV10-3
CASSQVRHYGYTF	13	medium-sized	TRBJ1-2	TRBV5-6
CAARTETFYGYTF	13	.	TRBJ1-2	TRBV30
CASSPGISVYEQYF	14	medium-sized	TRBJ2-7	TRBV27
CASTNRDSGAFF	12	medium-sized	TRBJ1-1	TRBV6-6
CASSLQGANTEAFF	14	.	TRBJ1-1	TRBV5-6
CASSQNPTPLIPYEQYF	17	.	TRBJ2-7	TRBV5-1
CASSLGFFGNQPQHF	15	.	TRBJ1-5	TRBV7-9
CSARARIGVDQPQHF	15	.	TRBJ1-5	TRBV20-1
CSVTGAYGYTF	11	.	TRBJ1-2	TRBV20-1
CASSPRSYNEQFF	13	medium-sized	TRBJ2-1	TRBV5-4
CASSVQPGTGGTEAFF	16	medium-sized	TRBJ1-1	TRBV5-6
CASNLSPGVEEKLFF	15	.	TRBJ1-4	TRBV10-1
CATSLSGKYYGYTF	14	.	TRBJ1-2	TRBV12-3/TRBV12-4
CASSYGADTQYF	12	medium-sized	TRBJ2-3	TRBV5-6
CASSLDRVAGGYTF	14	.	TRBJ1-2	TRBV7-9
CSAKTQGTGELFF	13	.	TRBJ2-2	TRBV20-1
CASSLGFGISYGYTF	15	.	TRBJ1-2	TRBV7-9
CASSLARAAEKLFF	14	.	TRBJ1-4	TRBV7-9
CASSLNGYEQYF	12	.	TRBJ2-7	TRBV5-1
CASSSGTEAYNEQFF	15	.	TRBJ2-1	TRBV11-1
CASSHHGPADILYGYTF	17	medium-sized	TRBJ1-2	TRBV4-3